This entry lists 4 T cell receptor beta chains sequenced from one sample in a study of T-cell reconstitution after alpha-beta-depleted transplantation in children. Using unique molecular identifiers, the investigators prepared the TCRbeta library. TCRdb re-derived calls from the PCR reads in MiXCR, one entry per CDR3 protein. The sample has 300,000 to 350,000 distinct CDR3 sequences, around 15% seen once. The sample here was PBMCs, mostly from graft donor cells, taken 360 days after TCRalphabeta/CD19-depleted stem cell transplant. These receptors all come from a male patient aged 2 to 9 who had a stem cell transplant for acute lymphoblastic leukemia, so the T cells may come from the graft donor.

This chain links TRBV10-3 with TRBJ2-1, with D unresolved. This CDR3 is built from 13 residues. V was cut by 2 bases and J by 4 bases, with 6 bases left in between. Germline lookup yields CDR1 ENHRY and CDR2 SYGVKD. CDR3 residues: CAISEGLYNEQFF. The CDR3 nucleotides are TGTGCCATCAGTGAGGGGCTGTACAATGAGCAGTTCTTC.

The DNA for the CDR3 is TGCGCCAGCAGTGGACACGGGGTCACTGAAGCTTTCTTT. This translates into CASSGHGVTEAFF. This rearrangement joins TRBV10-2 to TRBJ1-1; D is unclear. CDR1 is WSHSY, CDR2 SAAADI, per germline. Deletions cut 4 bases from V and 4 bases from J, with 10 bases between. The CDR3 has 13 residues.

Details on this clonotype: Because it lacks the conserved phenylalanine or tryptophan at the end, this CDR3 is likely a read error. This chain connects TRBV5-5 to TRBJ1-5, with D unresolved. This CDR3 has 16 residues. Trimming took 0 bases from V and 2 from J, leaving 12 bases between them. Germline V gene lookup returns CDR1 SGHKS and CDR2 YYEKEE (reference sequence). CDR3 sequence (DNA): TGTGCCAGCAGCTTGGTCCGAGATGGTGGCAATCAGCCCCAGCATTAT. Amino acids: CASSLVRDGGNQPQHY.

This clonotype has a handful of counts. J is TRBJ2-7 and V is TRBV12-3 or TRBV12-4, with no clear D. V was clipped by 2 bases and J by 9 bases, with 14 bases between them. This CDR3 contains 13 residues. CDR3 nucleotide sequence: TGTGCCAGCAGTTTAACCTCAATAATAGTGCAGTACTTC. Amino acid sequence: CASSLTSIIVQYF.